The T cell receptor beta chain under discussion was sequenced for a study of immune heterogeneity within non-small cell lung tumors. Multiplex PCR amplified TCR beta CDR3 with 32 V and 13 J primers. Using its own MiXCR run on the multiplex PCR reads, TCRdb lists one record per CDR3 protein. The data show over 10,000 distinct CDR3 sequences, less than 30% seen once. Samples each supplied about 610 ng of bulk tumor genomic DNA as template. Biopsies that were spaced far apart were taken, several per primary tumor, during surgery. The cohort was untreated, with newly diagnosed non-small cell lung cancer undergoing curative surgery. This clonotype showed up many times. The sequenced material came from lung tumor tissue. The receptor comes from a man aged 50-59 years with non-small cell lung cancer.

The CDR3 sequence is CASSPGQGVWETQYF. CDR3 in DNA: TGTGCCAGCAGCCCTGGACAGGGGGTTTGGGAGACCCAGTACTTC. This chain connects TRBV3-1 to TRBJ2-5; 10 bases are shared with TRBD1. V trimming: 4 bases; J trimming: 5 bases; junction bases outside the gene matches: 7. The CDR3 spans 15 residues. CDR1 is LGHDT, CDR2 YNNKEL, per germline (reference sequence).